The 32 T cell receptor beta chains below were found in one sample sequenced in a study of CD8+ T cells in alopecia areata. Sample treatment: oral pan-JAK inhibitor, 5-10 mg twice daily. Reverse transcribed after extraction, RNA yielded cDNA as the sequencing template. The protocol was immunoSEQ multiplex PCR, while the TCRdb copy is restricted to in-frame clones and leaves out a portion. The sample consists of approximately 120,000 clones, over 60% of them appearing once. The source was CD4+ T cells sorted from blood, collected at week 4, from a patient treated with tofacitinib. The receptors come from a human donor with alopecia areata.

The DNA for the CDR3 is TGTGCCAGTAGTATAGACACAAGGCCCAACACTGAAGCTTTCTTT. The encoded protein is CASSIDTRPNTEAFF. V gene TRBV19 combines with J gene TRBJ1-1, with unresolved D. Trimming took 0 bases from V and 2 from J, leaving 10 bases between them. CDR1 is LNHDA and CDR2 is SQIVND in the germline V gene (reference sequence). This CDR3 is built from 15 residues. Full variable domain (remainder filled in from reference TRBV19 and TRBJ1-1): DGGITQSPKYLFRKEGQNVTLSCEQNLNHDAMYWYRQDPGQGLRLIYYSQIVNDFQKGDIAEGYSVSREKKESFPLTVTSAQKNPTAFYLCASSIDTRPNTEAFFGQGTRLTVV.

The J gene is TRBJ1-1, the V gene TRBV20-1; D unresolved. Between the trimmed V and J ends, which lost 3 bases and 8 bases, there was a span of 10 bases. Per germline, CDR1 DFQATT and CDR2 SNEGSKA (reference sequence). The CDR3 consists of 11 residues. This chain's CDR3 is CSARGPGEAFF. CDR3 nucleotides: TGCAGTGCTAGGGGTCCGGGAGAAGCTTTCTTT.

The rearrangement links TRBV14 to TRBJ2-1; D possibly corresponds to TRBD1 (7 bases). The length of the CDR3 is 15 residues. The germline gives CDR1 SGHDN, CDR2 FVKESK. Trimming removed 1 base at V and 9 bases at J, with 16 bases between. The CDR3 loop is CASSQVRGVRSEQFF. The DNA of the CDR3 is TGTGCCAGCAGCCAAGTCAGGGGGGTCAGGTCTGAGCAGTTCTTC.

The table lists this clone with a few counts. This chain uses TRBV11-3 with TRBJ2-2, with D uncertain. Germline V CDR1 and CDR2: SGHNT, YENEEA. The germline V and J ends were trimmed by 0 bases and 6 bases, with 5 bases remaining between them. The CDR3 spans 13 residues. For the CDR3, the DNA is TGTGCCAGCAGCTTAGATTTTTCCGGGGAGCTGTTTTTT. Its protein is CASSLDFSGELFF.

The V gene is TRBV4-2, the J gene TRBJ2-4, with 8 bases that match TRBD1. The CDR3 is 13 residues long. J was trimmed by 13 bases and V by 0 bases; bases with no gene match: 5. From germline, CDR1 is LGHNA and CDR2 YNFKEQ. The CDR3 loop is CASSQDTRDRQYF. For the CDR3, the DNA is TGTGCCAGCAGCCAAGATACACGGGACAGGCAGTACTTC.

The chain recombines TRBV5-4 with TRBJ2-2, with a tentative D call TRBD2 (6 bases). The CDR3 contains 19 residues. CDR1 and CDR2 (germline): SGHNT, YYREEE (reference sequence). V lost 1 base and J 6 bases, leaving 25 bases between the germline ends. CDR3 loop: CASSLPPGPGVRIAGELFF. CDR3 coding DNA: TGTGCCAGCAGCTTGCCCCCCGGGCCGGGAGTACGAATTGCCGGGGAGCTGTTTTTT.

The chain links TRBV2 to TRBJ2-1, with 11 bases lining up with TRBD1. The germline V gene encodes CDR1 SNHLY and CDR2 FYNNEI. The CDR3 runs to 16 residues. The V gene end was trimmed by 6 bases and the J gene end by 4 bases; junction bases not matched to a gene: 8. CDR3 nucleotides: TGTGCCAGCAGGGACAGGGGGCGCGGTGGATACAATGAGCAGTTCTTC. Translation: CASRDRGRGGYNEQFF. Variable domain in full (rest from reference TRBV2 and TRBJ2-1): EPEVTQTPSHQVTQMGQEVILRCVPISNHLYFYWYRQILGQKVEFLVSFYNNEISEKSEIFDDQFSVERPDGSNFTLKIRSTKLEDSAMYFCASRDRGRGGYNEQFFGPGTRLTVL.

This sequence joins TRBV9 and TRBJ2-2; D remains ambiguous. Trimming left V 0 bases short and J 3 bases short, with 3 bases between. Germline values: CDR1 SGDLS, CDR2 YYNGEE. The CDR3 loop spans 13 amino acids. CDR3 residues: CASSVGDTGELFF. The CDR3 region has the DNA TGTGCCAGCAGCGTAGGGGACACCGGGGAGCTGTTTTTT.

The V and J genes are TRBV5-1 and TRBJ2-1; no definite D call. From germline, CDR1 is SGHRS and CDR2 YFSETQ. The CDR3 runs to 15 residues. Trimming took off 4 bases at V and 8 bases at J, with 19 bases between the two ends. The CDR3 sequence: CASSRRVAGGDEQFF. The CDR3, as DNA: TGCGCCAGCAGCCGAAGAGTAGCAGGCGGCGATGAGCAGTTCTTC.

This sequence joins TRBV28 and TRBJ1-2, with D maybe TRBD1 (5 bases). Per the germline V gene, CDR1 is MDHEN and CDR2 is SYDVKM. With 2 bases removed from V and 4 bases from J, the gap between germline ends came to 14 bases. The CDR3 spans 15 residues. The CDR3 spells CASSLRIIRAYGYTF. The CDR3 nucleotides are TGTGCCAGCAGTTTACGGATCATCAGGGCCTATGGCTACACCTTC.

The V call is TRBV7-2, the J call TRBJ1-2; 7 nucleotides line up with TRBD1. Germline values: CDR1 SGHTA, CDR2 FQGNSA. The CDR3 runs 13 residues. With 5 bases clipped from V and 8 bases from J, the junction kept 8 bases outside the gene matches. The CDR3 DNA is TGTGCCAGCAGCATTACAGGGGCCCCAGGCTACACCTTC. It is translated as CASSITGAPGYTF. Looking up the rest from reference TRBV7-2 and TRBJ1-2 gives the full variable domain: GAGVSQSPSNKVTEKGKDVELRCDPISGHTALYWYRQSLGQGLEFLIYFQGNSAPDKSGLPSDRFSAERTGGSVSTLTIQRTQQEDSAVYLCASSITGAPGYTFGSGTRLTVV.

CDR3 sequence: CASSFSEQNTEAFF. The DNA for the CDR3 is TGTGCCAGCAGCTTTTCCGAGCAGAACACTGAAGCTTTCTTT. The genes are TRBV5-4 and TRBJ1-1; no firm D call. Deletions cut 2 bases from V and 1 base from J, with 9 bases between. The CDR3 length is 14 residues. The germline CDR1 and CDR2 sequences are SGHNT and YYREEE (reference sequence).

The chain is built from TRBV29-1 and TRBJ2-2; TRBD2 might be the D (5 bases). Germline CDR1 reads SQVTM; CDR2 reads ANQGSEA. The CDR3 contains 15 residues. Trimming removed 4 bases at V and 0 bases at J, with 12 bases between. CDR3 sequence: CSVGGRETNTGELFF. CDR3 in DNA: TGCAGCGTTGGGGGAAGGGAGACGAACACCGGGGAGCTGTTTTTT.

The chain uses TRBV7-2 and TRBJ1-2, with 8 bases lining up with TRBD1. Trimming took 5 bases from V and 8 from J; bases not matched to a gene: 10. This CDR3 contains 14 residues. Germline V CDR1 and CDR2: SGHTA, FQGNSA. CDR3: CASSTLQGVKGYTF. CDR3 DNA sequence: TGTGCCAGCAGCACACTACAGGGGGTGAAGGGCTACACCTTC.

This rearrangement joins TRBV19 to TRBJ2-6; D possibly corresponds to TRBD1 (6 bases). V was cut by 7 bases and J by 0 bases, with 13 bases left in between. The CDR3 is 16 residues long. Germline V gives CDR1 LNHDA, CDR2 SQIVND (reference sequence). CDR3 DNA sequence: TGTGCCAGTATTGGACAGACCAGCTCTGGGGCCAACGTCCTGACTTTC. Its translation: CASIGQTSSGANVLTF.

V usage is TRBV29-1 and J usage is TRBJ1-5; tentatively, D is TRBD1 (5 bases). The V gene's germline CDR1 is SQVTM and CDR2 ANQGSEA. The CDR3 extends over 13 amino acids. Trimming cost V 7 bases and J 1 base, with 11 bases left between them. CDR3 in amino acids: CSAQRGSNQPQHF. The CDR3 DNA reads as TGCAGCGCCCAGAGGGGAAGCAATCAGCCCCAGCATTTT.

V usage is TRBV4-3 and J usage is TRBJ2-7; no definite D call. Between the trimmed V and J ends, which lost 5 bases and 6 bases, there was a span of 17 bases. CDR1 LGHNA and CDR2 YSLEER come from the germline V gene. The CDR3 runs 14 residues. The CDR3 DNA follows: TGCGCCAGCAGCTCTCACCTTGGGCCTTCCGAGCAGTACTTC. Protein: CASSSHLGPSEQYF.

The chain employs TRBV7-3 and TRBJ2-2; 7 bases line up with TRBD2. The germline gives CDR1 SGHTA, CDR2 FQGTGA. The CDR3 contains 15 residues. The trim removed 6 bases at V and 1 base at J, leaving 5 bases unmatched. The CDR3 is CASSQAGVNTGELFF. CDR3 coding DNA: TGTGCCAGCAGTCAGGCGGGAGTGAACACCGGGGAGCTGTTTTTT.

By proportion, this clone is medium-sized. V gene TRBV14 combines with J gene TRBJ1-2; unclear D gene. The V gene's germline CDR1 is SGHDN and CDR2 FVKESK. The CDR3 contains 14 residues. V shed 1 base and J shed 4 bases, with 10 bases lying between them. The CDR3, as DNA: TGTGCCAGCAGCCAAGGATCGGGCGGCTATGGCTACACCTTC. The encoded protein is CASSQGSGGYGYTF. Supplemented by reference TRBV14 and TRBJ1-2, the full variable domain reads EAGVTQFPSHSVIEKGQTVTLRCDPISGHDNLYWYRRVMGKEIKFLLHFVKESKQDESGMPNNRFLAERTGGTYSTLKVQPAELEDSGVYFCASSQGSGGYGYTFGSGTRLTVV.

A single count supports this clone. The V call is TRBV13, the J call TRBJ1-1, with D tentatively TRBD1 (6 bases). Trimming stripped 7 bases from V and 3 bases from J, with 18 bases between. The germline V gene encodes CDR1 PRHDT and CDR2 FYEKMQ (reference sequence). CDR3 length equals 15 residues. CDR3 sequence (DNA): TGTGCCAGCACCCATAGCCACAGGGCCTACACTGAAGCTTTCTTT. Residues: CASTHSHRAYTEAFF. Filled out from reference TRBV13 and TRBJ1-1, the complete variable domain reads AAGVIQSPRHLIKEKRETATLKCYPIPRHDTVYWYQQGPGQDPQFLISFYEKMQSDKGSIPDRFSAQQFSDYHSELNMSSLELGDSALYFCASTHSHRAYTEAFFGQGTRLTVV.

The V call is TRBV27, the J call TRBJ1-2; 7 bases fit TRBD1. This CDR3 contains 15 residues. Losses at the gene ends were 4 bases for V and 4 bases for J; bases not matched to a gene: 9. The germline CDR1 and CDR2 sequences are MNHEY and SMNVEV (reference sequence). CDR3 coding DNA: TGTGCCAGCAGTTCCAATTCCGGGACAGTCTATGGCTACACCTTC. Translated: CASSSNSGTVYGYTF.

This chain joins TRBV11-2 and TRBJ2-3, with 9 bases lining up with TRBD2. The CDR3 sequence is 15 residues long. Germline CDR1 SGHAT, CDR2 FQNNGV. The V segment lost 5 bases and the J segment 3 bases; nucleotides outside the gene matches: 6. CDR3 in DNA: TGTGCCAGCAGCCCTAGCGGGACTTGGACAGATACGCAGTATTTT. It yields the protein CASSPSGTWTDTQYF.

This clone showed up just once. This sequence joins TRBV6-6 and TRBJ2-5; TRBD1 or TRBD2 may be the D gene (6 bases each). The CDR3 is made up of 14 amino acids. V gave up 8 bases and J gave up 9 bases, with 22 bases separating them. The germline gives CDR1 MNHNY, CDR2 SVGAGI (reference sequence). The CDR3 sequence: CASEEDSVGRPQYF. The CDR3 region has the DNA TGTGCCAGCGAAGAGGACAGCGTGGGGAGGCCCCAGTACTTC.

This chain joins TRBV20-1 and TRBJ2-7, with a weak D call TRBD2 (5 bases). Trimming cost V 5 bases and J 6 bases, with 11 bases left between them. The germline V gene encodes CDR1 DFQATT and CDR2 SNEGSKA (reference sequence). This CDR3 region has 11 residues. CDR3: CSAGLMSEQYF. Written as DNA, the CDR3 is TGCAGTGCTGGACTGATGAGCGAGCAGTACTTC.

A single count supports this clone. The gene calls are TRBV30 and TRBJ1-2; 8 positions match TRBD1. The V gene's germline CDR1 is GTSNPN and CDR2 SVGIG (reference sequence). With V trimmed by 1 base and J by 8 bases, 6 bases remained unmatched. The CDR3 extends over 13 amino acids. Here the CDR3 DNA reads TGTGCCTGGAGTGCGCAGACAGGGGAAGGCTACACCTTC. It specifies CAWSAQTGEGYTF.

CDR3 sequence reads: CSVAAARGGTGELFF. CDR3 DNA: TGCAGCGTTGCCGCTGCGCGGGGGGGCACCGGGGAGCTGTTTTTT. J is TRBJ2-2 and V is TRBV29-1, with TRBD2 matching 9 bases. Losses at the gene ends were 4 bases for V and 4 bases for J; bases not matched to a gene: 7. There are 15 residues in the CDR3. Per germline, CDR1 SQVTM and CDR2 ANQGSEA.

On this clone itself: This same CDR3 is encoded by further DNA sequences in the sample. The chain has TRBV30 and TRBJ2-2; D not resolved. Germline V gene lookup returns CDR1 GTSNPN and CDR2 SVGIG (reference sequence). The CDR3 sequence is 14 residues long. V was trimmed by 0 bases and J by 1 base, leaving 6 bases between them. CDR3 in amino acids: CAWSVGQNTGELFF. The CDR3 DNA sequence: TGTGCCTGGAGTGTTGGGCAGAACACCGGGGAGCTGTTTTTT.

This clone was recorded a few times. The chain recombines TRBV29-1 with TRBJ2-3; no reliable D call. This CDR3 region has 11 residues. V was trimmed by 4 bases and J by 4 bases, leaving 6 bases between them. Looked up from germline, CDR1 is SQVTM and CDR2 is ANQGSEA. The CDR3 loop is CSVAVADTQYF. The CDR3 coding sequence is TGCAGCGTTGCTGTAGCAGATACGCAGTATTTT.

V gene TRBV29-1 combines with J gene TRBJ1-2, with TRBD1 as a possible D gene (5 bases). The CDR3 length is 13 residues. Trimming removed 6 bases from V and 5 bases from J, with 16 bases in between. Germline CDR1 is SQVTM and CDR2 is ANQGSEA. The CDR3 region has the DNA TGCAGCGTAGACCGGGACGGTGCGTATGGCTACACCTTC. It codes for CSVDRDGAYGYTF.

V and J are TRBV5-1 and TRBJ1-1; TRBD1 is a possible D gene (6 bases). This CDR3 has 13 amino acids. CDR1 and CDR2 (germline): SGHRS, YFSETQ. Trimming shortened V by 0 bases and J by 11 bases, and 14 bases separated the two germline ends. CDR3 in DNA: TGCGCCAGCAGCTTGGGAACAGGGCCGGAGGCTTTCTTT. It codes for CASSLGTGPEAFF.

This chain uses TRBV7-8 with TRBJ1-4; TRBD1 aligns across 7 bases. The J segment lost 8 bases and the V segment lost 8 bases, leaving 8 bases of the junction unmatched. CDR3 length: 13 amino acids. Germline CDR1 is SGHVS and CDR2 is FQNEAQ. CDR3 in DNA: TGTGCCAGCGGGGAACAGGGGAGAGAAAAACTGTTTTTT. Its protein product is CASGEQGREKLFF.

The sample holds a few counts of this clone. The genes are TRBV27 and TRBJ2-2; D ambiguous. Germline V lookup: CDR1 MNHEY, CDR2 SMNVEV (reference sequence). The CDR3 contains 14 residues. The V and J ends lost 4 bases and 5 bases respectively, with 11 bases between them. The CDR3 here is CASSSGSWTGELFF. DNA of the CDR3: TGTGCCAGCAGTTCGGGTAGCTGGACCGGGGAGCTGTTTTTT.